This TCR beta chain appears in the sequencing data of a study of blood T cell repertoires in COVID-19. Source study methods: Counts of nucleated cells, estimated from reference gene primer amplification, were obtained. Measured with immunoSEQ multiplex PCR; TCRdb has only the in-frame clones, and not every one. V and J calls plus clone size are reproduced from that table; the DNA served to infer D and trimming. The sample carries some 290,000 clones, approximately 89% recorded once. One Seattle source followed patients from active infection through their disease course. Sequenced sample: peripheral blood. The TCR was taken from a woman in her 30s with COVID-19, enrolled during active disease.

This CDR3 reads CASSPRTSGGEETQYF. The CDR3 nucleotides are TGTGCCAGCAGTCCGAGGACTAGCGGGGGTGAAGAGACCCAGTACTTC. The chain recombines TRBV2 with TRBJ2-5; 13 bases agree with TRBD2. Germline assignment: CDR1 SNHLY and CDR2 FYNNEI. This CDR3 is built from 16 residues. V was pared by 5 bases and J by 3 bases, with 6 bases of the junction left unmatched. The complete variable domain, with remaining parts taken from reference TRBV2 and TRBJ2-5, reads EPEVTQTPSHQVTQMGQEVILRCVPISNHLYFYWYRQILGQKVEFLVSFYNNEISEKSEIFDDQFSVERPDGSNFTLKIRSTKLEDSAMYFCASSPRTSGGEETQYFGPGTRLLVL.